The entry that follows covers one TCR beta chain sequence. The source of the sample is a study of OX40 agonist ivuxolimab in advanced cancers. TCRdb keeps only in-frame clones here, not all; method: immunoSEQ multiplex PCR. The profile covers 65,000 to 85,000 clones, with approximately 86% appearing a single time and around 2.5% taken by the ten largest. Germline CDR1 is SGHRS and CDR2 is YFSETQ. Trimming removed 0 bases at V and 0 bases at J, with 25 bases between. This CDR3 spans 20 amino acids. Sequencing used CD4+ or CD8+ T cells sorted from blood, obtained in a trial of the OX40 agonist ivuxolimab. The J gene is TRBJ2-7, the V gene TRBV5-1; tentative D call: TRBD1 (6 bases). The sequence was obtained from an adult with an advanced solid tumor such as melanoma, head and neck, liver or kidney cancer. DNA for the CDR3: TGCGCCAGCAGCTTGGGATATTCAGGGGAAGCCTGGGAAAACTCCTACGAGCAGTACGTC. Its translation: CASSLGYSGEAWENSYEQYV.